The clone carrying this T cell receptor (beta chain) was found a few times. V shed 8 bases and J 9 bases; nucleotides not matched to a gene: 7. The CDR3 runs 13 residues. The germline gives CDR1 KGHSH, CDR2 LQKENI. The sample belongs to a study of T cells in Graves' hyperthyroidism and ophthalmopathy. It was RNA transcripts that yielded the amplified TCR beta CDR3 regions. The HTBI primer set served for first-round RT-PCR of the TCR CDR3. TCRdb analysed the multiplex PCR reads with MiXCR anew, one entry per CDR3 protein. The sample comprises approximately 400,000 distinct CDR3 sequences, about 16% of which are singletons, and approximately 29% rests with the top ten.

The sequencing sample was made of blood. The genes are TRBV18 and TRBJ1-6; 7 nucleotides line up with TRBD1. The TCR sequence derives from a woman aged 30 to 39 with Graves' hyperthyroidism. CDR3 loop: CASRGPNGSPLHF. Here the CDR3 DNA reads TGTGCCAGCAGGGGGCCAAACGGTTCACCCCTCCACTTT.